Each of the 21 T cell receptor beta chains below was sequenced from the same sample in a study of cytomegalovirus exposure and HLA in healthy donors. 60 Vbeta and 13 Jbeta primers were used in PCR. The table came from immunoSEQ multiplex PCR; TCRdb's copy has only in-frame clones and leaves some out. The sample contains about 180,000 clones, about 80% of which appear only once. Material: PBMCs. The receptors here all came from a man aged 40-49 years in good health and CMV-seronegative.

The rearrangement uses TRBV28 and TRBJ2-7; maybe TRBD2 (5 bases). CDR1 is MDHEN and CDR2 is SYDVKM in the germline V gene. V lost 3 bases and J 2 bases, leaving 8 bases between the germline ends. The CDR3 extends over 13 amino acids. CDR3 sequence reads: CASSLGRTYEQYF. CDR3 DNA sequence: TGTGCCAGCAGTTTGGGGAGAACCTACGAGCAGTACTTC.

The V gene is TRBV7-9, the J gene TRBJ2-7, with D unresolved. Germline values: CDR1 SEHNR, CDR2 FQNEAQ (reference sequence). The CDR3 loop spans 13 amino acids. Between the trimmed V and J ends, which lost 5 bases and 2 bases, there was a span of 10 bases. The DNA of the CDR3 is TGTGCCAGCAGCACACTGGAGACCTACGAGCAGTACTTC. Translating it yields CASSTLETYEQYF.

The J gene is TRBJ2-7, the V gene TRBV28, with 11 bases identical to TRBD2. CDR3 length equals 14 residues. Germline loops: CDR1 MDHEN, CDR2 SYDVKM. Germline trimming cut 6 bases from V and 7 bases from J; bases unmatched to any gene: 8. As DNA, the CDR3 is TGTGCCAGCAGATTAGCGGGAGGGGCGTTGGAGCAGTACTTC. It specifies CASRLAGGALEQYF.

This CDR3 is CASSLATGAMNTEAFF. Here the CDR3 DNA reads TGTGCCAGCAGCTTGGCCACAGGTGCTATGAACACTGAAGCTTTCTTT. V and J are TRBV5-6 and TRBJ1-1; a weak D match, TRBD1 (5 bases). CDR3 size: 16 residues. V lost 0 bases to trimming and J lost 0 bases, with 12 bases between them. The germline CDR1 and CDR2 sequences are SGHDT and YYEEEE.

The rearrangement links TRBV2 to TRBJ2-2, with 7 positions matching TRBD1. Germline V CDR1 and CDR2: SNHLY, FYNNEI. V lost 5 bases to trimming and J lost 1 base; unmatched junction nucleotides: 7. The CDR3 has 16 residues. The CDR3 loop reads CASSLRDSWNTGELFF. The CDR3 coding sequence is TGTGCCAGCAGTCTTAGGGACAGCTGGAACACCGGGGAGCTGTTTTTT.

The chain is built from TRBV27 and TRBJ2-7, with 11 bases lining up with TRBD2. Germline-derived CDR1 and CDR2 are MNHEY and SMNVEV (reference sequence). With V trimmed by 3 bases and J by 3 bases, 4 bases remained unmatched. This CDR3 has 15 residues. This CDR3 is CASSFSSGGYYEQYF. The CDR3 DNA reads TGTGCCAGCAGTTTTTCTAGCGGGGGGTACTACGAGCAGTACTTC.

The CDR3 nucleotides are TGTGCCAGCAGTAGGGACAGCAGCATCTATGGCTACACCTTC. This sequence encodes CASSRDSSIYGYTF. This sequence joins TRBV6-5 and TRBJ1-2, with 7 bases aligning to TRBD1. Germline-derived CDR1 and CDR2 are MNHEY and SVGAGI. V was clipped by 5 bases and J by 4 bases; unmatched bases: 7. The CDR3 totals 14 residues.

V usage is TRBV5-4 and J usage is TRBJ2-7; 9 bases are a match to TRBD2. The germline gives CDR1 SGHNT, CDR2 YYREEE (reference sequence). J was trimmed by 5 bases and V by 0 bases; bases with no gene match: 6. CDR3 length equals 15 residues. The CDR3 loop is CASSLAGGGGNEQYF. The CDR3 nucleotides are TGTGCCAGCAGCTTGGCGGGCGGGGGGGGGAACGAGCAGTACTTC.

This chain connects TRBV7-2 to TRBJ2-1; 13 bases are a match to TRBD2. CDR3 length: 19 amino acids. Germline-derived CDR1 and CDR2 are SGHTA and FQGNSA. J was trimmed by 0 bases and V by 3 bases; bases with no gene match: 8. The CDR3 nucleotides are TGTGCCAGCAGCTTTCGGACTAGCGGGGGCCTAAGCTCCTACAATGAGCAGTTCTTC. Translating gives CASSFRTSGGLSSYNEQFF.

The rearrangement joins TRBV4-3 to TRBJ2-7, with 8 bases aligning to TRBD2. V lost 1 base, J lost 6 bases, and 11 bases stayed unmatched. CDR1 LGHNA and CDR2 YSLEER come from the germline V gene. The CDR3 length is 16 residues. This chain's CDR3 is CASSQAVEAGVLEQYF. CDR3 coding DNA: TGCGCCAGCAGCCAAGCGGTTGAAGCGGGAGTTCTCGAGCAGTACTTC.

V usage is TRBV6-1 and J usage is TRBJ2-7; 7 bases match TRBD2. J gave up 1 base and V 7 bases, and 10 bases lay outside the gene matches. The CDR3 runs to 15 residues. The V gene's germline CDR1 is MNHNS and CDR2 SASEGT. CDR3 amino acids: CASIDPSGKSYEQYF. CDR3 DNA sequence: TGTGCCAGCATCGATCCTAGCGGTAAATCCTACGAGCAGTACTTC.

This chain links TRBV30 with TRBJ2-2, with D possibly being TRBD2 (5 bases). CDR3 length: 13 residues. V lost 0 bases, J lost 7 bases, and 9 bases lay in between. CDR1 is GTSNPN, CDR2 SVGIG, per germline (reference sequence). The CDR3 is CAWSVRAVGELFF. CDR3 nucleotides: TGTGCCTGGAGTGTACGAGCGGTCGGGGAGCTGTTTTTT.

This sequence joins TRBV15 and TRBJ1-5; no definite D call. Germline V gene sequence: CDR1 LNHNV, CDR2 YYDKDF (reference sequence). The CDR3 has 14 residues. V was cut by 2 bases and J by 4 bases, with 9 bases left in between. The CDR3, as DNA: TGTGCCACCAGCAGATATGGGCCGAATCAGCCCCAGCATTTT. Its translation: CATSRYGPNQPQHF.

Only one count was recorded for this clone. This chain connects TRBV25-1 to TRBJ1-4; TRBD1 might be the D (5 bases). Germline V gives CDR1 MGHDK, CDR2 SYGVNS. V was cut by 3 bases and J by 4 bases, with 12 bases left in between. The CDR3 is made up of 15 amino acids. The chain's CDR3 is CASSEGGLHNEKLFF. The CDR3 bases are TGTGCCAGCAGTGAGGGGGGTCTACATAATGAAAAACTGTTTTTT.

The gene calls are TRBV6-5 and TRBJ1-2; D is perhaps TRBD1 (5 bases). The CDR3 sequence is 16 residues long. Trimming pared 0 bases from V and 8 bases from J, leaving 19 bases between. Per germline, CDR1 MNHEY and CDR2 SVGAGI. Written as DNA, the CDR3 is TGTGCCAGCAGTTACTCTTCTGGGGGGGGAAGCGGCGGCTACACCTTC. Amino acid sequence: CASSYSSGGGSGGYTF.

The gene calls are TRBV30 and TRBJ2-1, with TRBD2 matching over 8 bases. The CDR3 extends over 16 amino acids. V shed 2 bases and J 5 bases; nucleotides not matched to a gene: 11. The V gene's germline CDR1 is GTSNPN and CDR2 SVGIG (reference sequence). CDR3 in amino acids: CAWSFEIAGWDNEQFF. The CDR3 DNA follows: TGTGCCTGGAGTTTCGAAATAGCGGGGTGGGACAATGAGCAGTTCTTC.

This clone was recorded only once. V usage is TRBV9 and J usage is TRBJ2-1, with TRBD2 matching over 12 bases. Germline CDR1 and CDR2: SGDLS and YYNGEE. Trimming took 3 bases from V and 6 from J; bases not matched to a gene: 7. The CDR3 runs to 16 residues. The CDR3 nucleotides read TGTGCCAGCAGCGCCACCGCTAGCGGGGGGGTCAATGAGCAGTTCTTC. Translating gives CASSATASGGVNEQFF.

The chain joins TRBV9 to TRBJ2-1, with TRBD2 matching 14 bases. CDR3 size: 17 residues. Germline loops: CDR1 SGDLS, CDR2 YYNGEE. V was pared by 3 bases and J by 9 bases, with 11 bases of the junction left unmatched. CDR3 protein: CASSARLGTSGRSEQFF. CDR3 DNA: TGTGCCAGCAGCGCCAGGCTCGGGACTAGCGGGAGAAGTGAGCAGTTCTTC.

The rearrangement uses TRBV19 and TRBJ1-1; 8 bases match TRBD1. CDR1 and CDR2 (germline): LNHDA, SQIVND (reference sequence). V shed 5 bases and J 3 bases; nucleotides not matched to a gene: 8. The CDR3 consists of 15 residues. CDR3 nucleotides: TGTGCCAGTAGTCTCGGACAGGGCCGTGACACTGAAGCTTTCTTT. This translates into CASSLGQGRDTEAFF.

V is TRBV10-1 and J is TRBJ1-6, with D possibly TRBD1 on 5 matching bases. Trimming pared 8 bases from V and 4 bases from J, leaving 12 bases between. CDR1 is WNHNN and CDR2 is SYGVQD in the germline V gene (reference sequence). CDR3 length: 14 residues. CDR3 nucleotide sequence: TGCGCCAGCTCTACAGGCGATTATAATTCACCCCTCCACTTT. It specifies CASSTGDYNSPLHF.

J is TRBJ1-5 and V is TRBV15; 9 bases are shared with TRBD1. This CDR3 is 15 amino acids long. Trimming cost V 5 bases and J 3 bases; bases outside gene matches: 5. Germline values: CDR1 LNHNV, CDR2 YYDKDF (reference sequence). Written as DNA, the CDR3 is TGTGCCACCAGCGGGACAGGGACAGACAATCAGCCCCAGCATTTT. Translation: CATSGTGTDNQPQHF.